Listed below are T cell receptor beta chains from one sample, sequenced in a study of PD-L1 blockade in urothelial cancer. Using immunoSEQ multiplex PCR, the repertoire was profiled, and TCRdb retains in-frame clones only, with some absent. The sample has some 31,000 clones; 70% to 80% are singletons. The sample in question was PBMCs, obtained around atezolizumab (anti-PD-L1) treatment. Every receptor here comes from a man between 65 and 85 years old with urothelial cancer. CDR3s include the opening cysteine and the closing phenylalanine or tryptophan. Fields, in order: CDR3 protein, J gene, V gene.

CDR3: CASSSLAGVGDEQFF; J: TRBJ2-1; V: TRBV7-9
CDR3: CASSSLAGAYNEQFF; J: TRBJ2-1; V: TRBV11-3
CDR3: CASSREAGKETQYF; J: TRBJ2-5; V: TRBV11-1
CDR3: CASSRKAGGPYNEQFF; J: TRBJ2-1; V: TRBV5-1
CDR3: CASSQVKRGGPDTQYF; J: TRBJ2-3; V: TRBV4-2
CDR3: CASRGGLASDTQYF; J: TRBJ2-3; V: TRBV19
CDR3: CASSQGTKTGELFF; J: TRBJ2-2; V: TRBV4-3
CDR3: CASSQGTTYEQYF; J: TRBJ2-7; V: TRBV9
CDR3: CASSYTTGSKGTEAFF; J: TRBJ1-1; V: TRBV6-5
CDR3: CASSNKGTSGLSHNEQFF; J: TRBJ2-1; V: TRBV5-1
CDR3: CASSMTGAVQPQHF; J: TRBJ1-5; V: TRBV28
CDR3: CASSFAGGRETQYF; J: TRBJ2-5; V: TRBV5-4
CDR3: CASSLQGFSDEQFF; J: TRBJ2-1; V: TRBV5-1